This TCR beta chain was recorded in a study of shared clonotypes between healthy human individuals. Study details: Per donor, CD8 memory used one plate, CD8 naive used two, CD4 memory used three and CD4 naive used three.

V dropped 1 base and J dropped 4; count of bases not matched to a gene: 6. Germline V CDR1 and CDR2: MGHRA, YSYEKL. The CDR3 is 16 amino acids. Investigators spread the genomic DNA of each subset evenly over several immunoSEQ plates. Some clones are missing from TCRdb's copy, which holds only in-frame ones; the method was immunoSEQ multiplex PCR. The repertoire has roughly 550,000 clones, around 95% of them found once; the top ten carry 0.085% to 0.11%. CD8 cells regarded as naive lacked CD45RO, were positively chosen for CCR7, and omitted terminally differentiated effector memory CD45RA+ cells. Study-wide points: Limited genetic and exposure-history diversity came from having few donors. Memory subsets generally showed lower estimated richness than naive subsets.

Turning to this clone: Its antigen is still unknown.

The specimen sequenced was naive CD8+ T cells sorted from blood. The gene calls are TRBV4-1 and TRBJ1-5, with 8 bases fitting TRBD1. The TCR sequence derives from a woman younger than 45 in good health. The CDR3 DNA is TGCGCCAGCAGCCAAGCTAGACAGGGGCTAAATCAGCCCCAGCATTTT. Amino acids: CASSQARQGLNQPQHF.